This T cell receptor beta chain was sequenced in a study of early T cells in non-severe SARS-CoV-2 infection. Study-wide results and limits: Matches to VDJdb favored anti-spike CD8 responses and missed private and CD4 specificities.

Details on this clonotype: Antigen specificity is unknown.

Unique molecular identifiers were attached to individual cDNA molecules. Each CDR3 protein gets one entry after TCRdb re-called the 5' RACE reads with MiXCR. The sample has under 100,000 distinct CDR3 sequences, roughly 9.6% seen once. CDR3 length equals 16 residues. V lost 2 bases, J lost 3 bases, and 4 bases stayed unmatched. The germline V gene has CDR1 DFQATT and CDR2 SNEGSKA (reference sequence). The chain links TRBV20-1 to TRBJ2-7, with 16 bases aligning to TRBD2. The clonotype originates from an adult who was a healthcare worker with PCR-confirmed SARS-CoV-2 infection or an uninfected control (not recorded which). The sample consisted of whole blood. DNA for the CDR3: TGCAGTGCTAGACGTGGGACTAGCGGGGGGGTCTACGAGCAGTACTTC. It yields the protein CSARRGTSGGVYEQYF.